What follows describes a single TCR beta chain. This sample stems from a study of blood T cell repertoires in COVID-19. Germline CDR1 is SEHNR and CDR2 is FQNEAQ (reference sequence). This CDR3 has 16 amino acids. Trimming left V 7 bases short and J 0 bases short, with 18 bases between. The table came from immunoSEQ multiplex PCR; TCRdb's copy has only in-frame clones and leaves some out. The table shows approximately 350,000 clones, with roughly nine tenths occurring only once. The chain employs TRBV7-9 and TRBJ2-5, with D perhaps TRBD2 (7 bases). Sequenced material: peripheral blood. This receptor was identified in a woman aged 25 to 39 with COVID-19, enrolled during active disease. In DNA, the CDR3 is TGTGCCAGCAAGCAGGGGACTAACTTGTACCAAGAGACCCAGTACTTC. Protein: CASKQGTNLYQETQYF.